One and the same sample provided the 24 T cell receptor beta chains below, sequenced in a study of T cell responses to AZD1222 COVID-19 vaccine. Sequencing used immunoSEQ multiplex PCR; TCRdb keeps in-frame clones, though not all of them. The table shows 150,000 or so clones, with 89% occurring only once. The sequencing used peripheral blood, collected on day 0 of AZD1222 vaccination. All receptors come from an adult in good health.

V gene TRBV11-3 combines with J gene TRBJ2-1, with TRBD2 matching over 11 bases. Losses at the gene ends were 1 base for V and 7 bases for J; bases not matched to a gene: 15. The CDR3 runs 19 residues. CDR1 and CDR2 from the germline V gene are SGHNT and YENEEA. This chain's CDR3 is CASSLGSSGRRFFRNEQFF. The CDR3, as DNA: TGTGCCAGCAGCTTAGGATCTAGCGGGAGGAGATTTTTTAGGAATGAGCAGTTCTTC.

The CDR3 region is CASSPGSLNTEAFF. Here the CDR3 DNA reads TGTGCCAGCTCACCAGGCAGTCTGAACACTGAAGCTTTCTTT. This chain joins TRBV18 and TRBJ1-1; D unresolved. Germline CDR1 reads KGHSH; CDR2 reads LQKENI. The CDR3 loop spans 14 amino acids. The V gene lost 2 bases and the J gene lost 0 bases, with 7 bases spanning the gap.

This rearrangement joins TRBV24-1 to TRBJ2-1; D not certain. V shed 7 bases and J shed 8 bases, with 14 bases lying between them. Germline V lookup: CDR1 KGHDR, CDR2 SFDVKD. The CDR3 totals 13 residues. CDR3 nucleotides: TGTGCCACCAGCGTCCCGATGGGCGATGAGCAGTTCTTC. Translating gives CATSVPMGDEQFF.

The genes are TRBV5-1 and TRBJ2-7, with D tentatively TRBD1 (6 bases). V was pared by 0 bases and J by 1 base, with 11 bases between. Germline CDR1 is SGHRS and CDR2 is YFSETQ. The CDR3 totals 15 residues. CDR3 DNA sequence: TGCGCCAGCAGCTTGGTCACAGGGCCATCCTACGAGCAGTACTTC. It codes for CASSLVTGPSYEQYF.

This clone was counted between two and nine times. The gene calls are TRBV10-1 and TRBJ1-6; unclear D gene. The germline CDR1 and CDR2 sequences are WNHNN and SYGVQD (reference sequence). CDR3 length: 13 residues. V dropped 4 bases and J dropped 6 bases, with 7 bases sitting between them. CDR3 sequence reads: CASSARTNSPLHF. The CDR3 nucleotides are TGCGCCAGCAGTGCTCGGACTAATTCACCCCTCCACTTT.

The chain carries TRBV19 and TRBJ1-5; D not certain. The CDR3 covers 13 residues. V gave up 6 bases and J gave up 0 bases, with 6 bases separating them. Germline CDR1 reads LNHDA; CDR2 reads SQIVND (reference sequence). CDR3 DNA sequence: TGTGCCAGTAGCAAGTATAGCAATCAGCCCCAGCATTTT. It specifies CASSKYSNQPQHF. Complete variable domain (other parts from reference TRBV19 and TRBJ1-5): DGGITQSPKYLFRKEGQNVTLSCEQNLNHDAMYWYRQDPGQGLRLIYYSQIVNDFQKGDIAEGYSVSREKKESFPLTVTSAQKNPTAFYLCASSKYSNQPQHFGDGTRLSIL.

The chain's CDR3 is CASSLRQGYEQYF. CDR3 coding DNA: TGTGCCAGCAGCCTGCGACAGGGGTACGAGCAGTACTTC. The chain uses TRBV7-2 and TRBJ2-7; 8 bases are a match to TRBD1. The CDR3 has 13 amino acids. Per germline, CDR1 SGHTA and CDR2 FQGNSA. The J segment lost 4 bases and the V segment lost 5 bases, leaving 4 bases of the junction unmatched.

As concerns this clone: This sample includes further DNA sequences coding for the same CDR3. V gene TRBV9 combines with J gene TRBJ1-2, with 7 positions matching TRBD1. With 2 bases clipped from V and 2 bases from J, the junction kept 0 bases outside the gene matches. The CDR3 consists of 13 residues. Per the germline V gene, CDR1 is SGDLS and CDR2 is YYNGEE. CDR3 nucleotide sequence: TGTGCCAGCAGCGTGGGACAGAACTATGGCTACACCTTC. This encodes CASSVGQNYGYTF. The whole variable domain, remainder taken from reference TRBV9 and TRBJ1-2, is DSGVTQTPKHLITATGQRVTLRCSPRSGDLSVYWYQQSLDQGLQFLIQYYNGEERAKGNILERFSAQQFPDLHSELNLSSLELGDSALYFCASSVGQNYGYTFGSGTRLTVV.

The rearrangement links TRBV28 to TRBJ1-1; tentatively, D is TRBD1 (5 bases). This CDR3 comprises 14 residues. Germline-derived CDR1 and CDR2 are MDHEN and SYDVKM. The V end was cut by 8 bases, the J end by 7 bases, with 20 bases between. CDR3 region: CASGEFGWGDEAFF. The CDR3 DNA sequence: TGTGCCAGCGGGGAGTTTGGGTGGGGGGATGAAGCTTTCTTT. The full variable domain, with the rest looked up from reference TRBV28 and TRBJ1-1, is DVKVTQSSRYLVKRTGEKVFLECVQDMDHENMFWYRQDPGLGLRLIYFSYDVKMKEKGDIPEGYSVSREKKERFSLILESASTNQTSMYLCASGEFGWGDEAFFGQGTRLTVV.

This clone was counted once. CDR3 sequence reads: CASSQGSVLRQETQYF. For the CDR3, the DNA is TGTGCCAGCAGCCAAGGATCCGTCCTGAGGCAAGAGACCCAGTACTTC. This chain connects TRBV14 to TRBJ2-5; D unclear. Trimming shortened V by 1 base and J by 2 bases, and 14 bases separated the two germline ends. Germline V gene sequence: CDR1 SGHDN, CDR2 FVKESK. The CDR3 has 16 residues.

The DNA for the CDR3 is TGTGCCAGCACCAAAGGGGGCGCGTTTATTGGTGAGCAGTTCTTC. Its protein product is CASTKGGAFIGEQFF. V usage is TRBV7-3 and J usage is TRBJ2-1, with TRBD1 identical over 7 bases. Germline-derived CDR1 and CDR2 are SGHTA and FQGTGA. The V and J ends lost 7 bases and 9 bases, in that order; junction bases with no gene match: 15. The CDR3 contains 15 residues.

In its sample, this clone was seen a few times. The chain recombines TRBV9 with TRBJ1-2; D perhaps matches TRBD1 (6 bases). V shed 0 bases and J shed 8 bases, with 14 bases lying between them. This CDR3 is 14 amino acids long. Per the germline V gene, CDR1 is SGDLS and CDR2 is YYNGEE. For the CDR3, the DNA is TGTGCCAGCAGCGTAGGACAGGCCGCAGTGGGCTACACCTTC. It translates to CASSVGQAAVGYTF.

This chain uses TRBV19 with TRBJ1-3; weak D call: TRBD1 (5 bases). Trimming removed 4 bases from V and 4 bases from J, with 8 bases in between. Germline assignment: CDR1 LNHDA and CDR2 SQIVND (reference sequence). This CDR3 region has 13 residues. The CDR3: CASSRGSGNTIYF. DNA of the CDR3: TGTGCCAGTAGTAGGGGGTCCGGAAACACCATATATTTT.

The chain combines TRBV27 with TRBJ2-2; 9 nucleotides align to TRBD1. Germline V gives CDR1 MNHEY, CDR2 SMNVEV (reference sequence). V shed 5 bases and J 4 bases; nucleotides not matched to a gene: 5. The CDR3 totals 15 residues. Written as DNA, the CDR3 is TGTGCCAGCAGTACCTCGACAGGGGGCACCGGGGAGCTGTTTTTT. Residues: CASSTSTGGTGELFF.

The chain employs TRBV2 and TRBJ2-2; D is unclear. V shed 3 bases and J shed 6 bases, with 8 bases lying between them. The CDR3 runs to 13 residues. The germline V gene encodes CDR1 SNHLY and CDR2 FYNNEI. CDR3 region: CASSESAAGELFF. The DNA of the CDR3 is TGTGCCAGCAGTGAGTCGGCGGCCGGGGAGCTGTTTTTT. The whole variable domain, remainder taken from reference TRBV2 and TRBJ2-2, is EPEVTQTPSHQVTQMGQEVILRCVPISNHLYFYWYRQILGQKVEFLVSFYNNEISEKSEIFDDQFSVERPDGSNFTLKIRSTKLEDSAMYFCASSESAAGELFFGEGSRLTVL.

CDR3 DNA: TGTGCCAGCAGCTATTCGGGCCTTTCCGAGCAGTACTTC. This sequence encodes CASSYSGLSEQYF. V is TRBV7-2 and J is TRBJ2-7; D is unclear. The CDR3 has 13 residues. CDR1 is SGHTA and CDR2 is FQGNSA in the germline V gene. The germline V and J ends were trimmed by 4 bases and 6 bases, with 13 bases remaining between them. Filled out from reference TRBV7-2 and TRBJ2-7, the complete variable domain reads GAGVSQSPSNKVTEKGKDVELRCDPISGHTALYWYRQSLGQGLEFLIYFQGNSAPDKSGLPSDRFSAERTGGSVSTLTIQRTQQEDSAVYLCASSYSGLSEQYFGPGTRLTVT.

This chain links TRBV5-5 with TRBJ1-3; no clear D gene. The germline CDR1 and CDR2 sequences are SGHKS and YYEKEE (reference sequence). The length of the CDR3 is 14 residues. Trimming pared 0 bases from V and 6 bases from J, leaving 10 bases between. This chain's CDR3 is CASSLVRSENTIYF. In DNA form, the CDR3 reads TGTGCCAGCAGCTTGGTAAGAAGTGAAAACACCATATATTTT.

About this clone: Mismatch with germline at one junction end may stem from a read error. The J gene is TRBJ2-7, the V gene TRBV5-1; 7 positions agree with TRBD2. The CDR3 consists of 13 residues. CDR1 SGHRS and CDR2 YFSETQ come from the germline V gene. CDR3 DNA sequence: TGCGCCAGCAGTTTGGGGGGGAGCCTCGAGCAGTACTTC. Its translation is CASSLGGSLEQYF.

V usage is TRBV6-5 and J usage is TRBJ2-1, with D hard to call. This CDR3 comprises 13 residues. Trimming shortened V by 0 bases and J by 4 bases, and 4 bases separated the two germline ends. The V gene's germline CDR1 is MNHEY and CDR2 SVGAGI. CDR3 DNA: TGTGCCAGCAGTTACTCTCTATACAATGAGCAGTTCTTC. Its protein is CASSYSLYNEQFF.

This chain connects TRBV19 to TRBJ1-3, with unresolved D. The V gene's germline CDR1 is LNHDA and CDR2 SQIVND (reference sequence). Trimming removed 8 bases from V and 0 bases from J, with 14 bases in between. The CDR3 has 15 residues. The CDR3 protein is CASRESRSSGNTIYF. The CDR3 DNA is TGTGCCAGTCGTGAAAGTCGGAGCTCTGGAAACACCATATATTTT.

The chain employs TRBV19 and TRBJ2-7; TRBD2 aligns across 7 bases. The CDR3 runs 15 residues. The trim removed 3 bases at V and 0 bases at J, leaving 5 bases unmatched. Germline lookup yields CDR1 LNHDA and CDR2 SQIVND (reference sequence). This CDR3 reads CASSMLGGSSYEQYF. The CDR3 DNA reads as TGTGCCAGTAGTATGCTGGGCGGGAGCTCCTACGAGCAGTACTTC.

V usage is TRBV29-1 and J usage is TRBJ2-2; TRBD1 matches 7 bases. The CDR3 covers 16 residues. CDR1 is SQVTM, CDR2 ANQGSEA, per germline. Unmatched junction bases numbered 17, after V lost 7 bases and J lost 6 bases. Here the CDR3 reads CSAKDRSHKTPGELFF. CDR3 DNA sequence: TGCAGCGCTAAGGACAGGTCACACAAGACCCCCGGGGAGCTGTTTTTT.

This clone was observed once. DNA of the CDR3: TGTGCCAGCAGCTTGGTTCCTGGGGGCTCCGCTTTCTTT. This translates into CASSLVPGGSAFF. The J gene is TRBJ1-1, the V gene TRBV5-8, with D possibly being TRBD1 (6 bases). V was cut by 0 bases and J by 11 bases, with 14 bases left in between. The germline CDR1 and CDR2 sequences are SGHTS and YDEGEE. The CDR3 sequence is 13 residues long.

The genes are TRBV18 and TRBJ1-4; a possible D gene is TRBD1 (6 bases). CDR1 and CDR2 from the germline V gene are KGHSH and LQKENI. Between the trimmed V and J ends, which lost 1 base and 0 bases, there was a span of 15 bases. This CDR3 region has 18 residues. The CDR3 nucleotides are TGTGCCAGCTCACCACGATTCGGGGGCATCGCAACTAATGAAAAACTGTTTTTT. Amino acid sequence: CASSPRFGGIATNEKLFF.